Presented here are 26 T cell receptor beta chains from one specimen sequenced in a study of blood T cell repertoires in COVID-19. Repertoires were generated with immunoSEQ multiplex PCR, while TCRdb's copy carries only in-frame clones and drops some. The sample holds fewer than 250,000 clones, roughly 94% seen once. The sequenced sample consisted of peripheral blood. Receptor source: a man in his thirties or forties with acute or convalescent COVID-19.

The chain carries TRBV6-6 and TRBJ1-1; D might be TRBD1 (6 bases). Germline loops: CDR1 MNHNY, CDR2 SVGAGI (reference sequence). Trimming pared 5 bases from V and 1 base from J, leaving 11 bases between. CDR3 length: 14 amino acids. CDR3: CASSKDSGNTEAFF. The CDR3 bases are TGTGCCAGCAGTAAGGACAGCGGGAACACTGAAGCTTTCTTT.

About this clone itself: Its ends do not fully match the called genes, so a read error is possible. The chain is built from TRBV3-1 (or the pseudogene TRBV3-2) and TRBJ2-7; D gene ambiguous. CDR3 size: 14 residues. The germline V gene encodes CDR1 LGHDT and CDR2 YNNKEL (reference sequence). The CDR3 sequence is CASSRQSLSHEQYF. The CDR3 bases are TGTGCCAGCAGCCGGCAATCCCTCTCCCACGAGCAGTACTTC.

The V and J genes are TRBV12-3 or TRBV12-4 and TRBJ1-2, with D unresolved. This CDR3 region has 13 residues. V lost 2 bases and J 4 bases, leaving 8 bases between the germline ends. This CDR3 reads CASSLSVTYGYTF. The CDR3 DNA is TGTGCCAGCAGTTTAAGCGTTACCTATGGCTACACCTTC.

This sequence joins TRBV15 and TRBJ2-1; 9 nucleotides align to TRBD2. Trimming took 2 bases from V and 0 from J; bases not matched to a gene: 23. The CDR3 consists of 23 residues. Germline CDR1 is LNHNV and CDR2 is YYDKDF (reference sequence). CDR3 DNA sequence: TGTGCCACCAGCAGAACCTACCTATCCCCCCTAGCGGGAACCCTAAGCTCCTACAATGAGCAGTTCTTC. Its protein product is CATSRTYLSPLAGTLSSYNEQFF.

The chain employs TRBV20-1 and TRBJ2-7; no firm D call. With 3 bases removed from V and 3 bases from J, the gap between germline ends came to 12 bases. The CDR3 covers 13 residues. The germline CDR1 and CDR2 sequences are DFQATT and SNEGSKA (reference sequence). In nucleotides, the CDR3 is TGCAGTGCTAGTTCCCTAGTAGGCTACGAGCAGTACTTC. It specifies CSASSLVGYEQYF.

This chain uses TRBV5-6 with TRBJ1-6; D remains unclear. CDR3 size: 14 residues. Germline V lookup: CDR1 SGHDT, CDR2 YYEEEE. Trimming shortened V by 0 bases and J by 8 bases, and 9 bases separated the two germline ends. The CDR3 loop is CASSLDSNDSPLHF. The DNA for the CDR3 is TGTGCCAGCAGCTTGGACAGTAATGATTCACCCCTCCACTTT.

The chain carries TRBV11-2 and TRBJ2-3; D possibly corresponds to TRBD2 (6 bases). Trimming removed 0 bases from V and 5 bases from J, with 15 bases in between. Germline values: CDR1 SGHAT, CDR2 FQNNGV. The CDR3 length is 16 residues. In nucleotides, the CDR3 is TGTGCCAGCAGCTTAGATCGGAGACTCGGGGGAGATACGCAGTATTTT. Residues: CASSLDRRLGGDTQYF.

The chain is built from TRBV27 and TRBJ2-5; D is unresolved. The CDR3 has 11 residues. Trimming cost V 5 bases and J 5 bases, with 6 bases left between them. Germline CDR1 and CDR2: MNHEY and SMNVEV (reference sequence). The DNA of the CDR3 is TGTGCCAGCAGTCCCTTGGAGACCCAGTACTTC. Translation: CASSPLETQYF.

This chain joins TRBV6-1 and TRBJ1-2, with TRBD1 matching 7 bases. V gave up 3 bases and J gave up 4 bases; unmatched junction bases: 8. Germline CDR1 reads MNHNS; CDR2 reads SASEGT. The CDR3 runs to 15 residues. Written as DNA, the CDR3 is TGTGCCAGCAGTGACAGGGGGATAAGTCCCTATGGCTACACCTTC. Its translation is CASSDRGISPYGYTF.

This sequence joins TRBV7-2 and TRBJ2-2, with TRBD2 matching over 10 bases. The CDR3 has 17 residues. CDR1 and CDR2 from the germline V gene are SGHTA and FQGNSA. The junction had 7 bases not matched to a gene; V was cut back by 5 bases and J by 1 base. This CDR3 reads CASSLLGLAVNTGELFF. In DNA, the CDR3 is TGTGCCAGCAGCCTACTAGGACTAGCGGTGAACACCGGGGAGCTGTTTTTT.

J is TRBJ1-2 and V is TRBV12-3 or TRBV12-4; the D gene is possibly TRBD1 (6 bases). Trimming pared 4 bases from V and 6 bases from J, leaving 12 bases between. The CDR3 consists of 13 residues. The CDR3 DNA follows: TGTGCCAGCAGTTCACTAGGGGGAAATGGCTACACCTTC. Translated: CASSSLGGNGYTF.

The V call is TRBV5-1, the J call TRBJ2-2; 8 nucleotides line up with TRBD2. CDR1 and CDR2 (germline): SGHRS, YFSETQ. CDR3 size: 18 residues. After removal of 2 bases from V and 0 bases from J, the junction contained 9 bases not matched to a gene. The DNA for the CDR3 is TGCGCCAGCAGCTTCGCTAGCGGGCTTATATCGAACACCGGGGAGCTGTTTTTT. This translates into CASSFASGLISNTGELFF. The full variable domain, completed using reference TRBV5-1 and TRBJ2-2, is KAGVTQTPRYLIKTRGQQVTLSCSPISGHRSVSWYQQTPGQGLQFLFEYFSETQRNKGNFPGRFSGRQFSNSRSEMNVSTLELGDSALYLCASSFASGLISNTGELFFGEGSRLTVL.

The V call is TRBV4-2, the J call TRBJ1-3; a possible D gene is TRBD1 (5 bases). In germline, CDR1 is LGHNA, CDR2 YNFKEQ. CDR3 size: 15 residues. The V gene lost 1 base and the J gene lost 7 bases, with 14 bases spanning the gap. The CDR3 nucleotides are TGTGCCAGCAGCCAAGGCACAGGAGTACGGAACACCATATATTTT. Its protein is CASSQGTGVRNTIYF.

There are many counts of this clone. The chain uses TRBV18 and TRBJ1-2; no firm D call. Germline CDR1 and CDR2: KGHSH and LQKENI. V was trimmed by 3 bases and J by 0 bases, leaving 11 bases between them. This CDR3 comprises 15 residues. The CDR3 bases are TGTGCCAGCTCACCCAACGTCGAGTCTAACTATGGCTACACCTTC. Translating gives CASSPNVESNYGYTF.

This clone was counted only a few times. The gene calls are TRBV28 and TRBJ2-7; D is ambiguous. Germline CDR1 reads MDHEN; CDR2 reads SYDVKM. V lost 5 bases and J 3 bases, leaving 14 bases between the germline ends. The CDR3 is made up of 14 amino acids. The CDR3 reads CASSPNQVNYEQYF. The DNA for the CDR3 is TGTGCCAGCAGTCCAAACCAGGTTAACTACGAGCAGTACTTC. The complete variable domain, with remaining parts taken from reference TRBV28 and TRBJ2-7, reads DVKVTQSSRYLVKRTGEKVFLECVQDMDHENMFWYRQDPGLGLRLIYFSYDVKMKEKGDIPEGYSVSREKKERFSLILESASTNQTSMYLCASSPNQVNYEQYFGPGTRLTVT.

V gene TRBV11-1 combines with J gene TRBJ2-2; TRBD2 matches at 9 bases. CDR1 SGHAT and CDR2 FQDESV come from the germline V gene (reference sequence). The CDR3 extends over 14 amino acids. The V segment lost 6 bases and the J segment 5 bases; nucleotides outside the gene matches: 4. In DNA form, the CDR3 reads TGTGCCAGCAGTAGGACTAGCGCAACCGGGGAGCTGTTTTTT. Translating gives CASSRTSATGELFF. Full variable domain (rest looked up from reference TRBV11-1 and TRBJ2-2): EAEVAQSPRYKITEKSQAVAFWCDPISGHATLYWYRQILGQGPELLVQFQDESVVDDSQLPKDRFSAERLKGVDSTLKIQPAELGDSAMYLCASSRTSATGELFFGEGSRLTVL.

This chain links TRBV6-5 with TRBJ1-5, with 8 positions matching TRBD1. CDR1 is MNHEY and CDR2 is SVGAGI in the germline V gene. Trimming took 6 bases from V and 3 from J; bases not matched to a gene: 4. CDR3 length: 14 residues. CDR3 in DNA: TGTGCCAGCAGATCGGGACAGGTCAATCAGCCCCAGCATTTT. Its protein is CASRSGQVNQPQHF.

The rearrangement uses TRBV10-3 and TRBJ2-5, with 7 bases matching TRBD1. The CDR3 has 13 amino acids. The V segment lost 10 bases and the J segment 4 bases; nucleotides outside the gene matches: 9. CDR1 and CDR2 from the germline V gene are ENHRY and SYGVKD. Here the CDR3 DNA reads TGTGCCACTAACAGACAGGGTTTAGAGACCCAGTACTTC. Residues: CATNRQGLETQYF.

V and J are TRBV12-3 or TRBV12-4 and TRBJ1-2; 7 bases are a match to TRBD1. The V gene end was trimmed by 8 bases and the J gene end by 7 bases; junction bases not matched to a gene: 10. The CDR3 runs 13 residues. CDR3 amino acids: CASQRQGVAGYTF. The CDR3 bases are TGTGCCAGCCAGAGGCAGGGGGTTGCTGGCTACACCTTC.

V and J are TRBV7-2 and TRBJ2-7; tentatively, D is TRBD2 (5 bases). V dropped 5 bases and J dropped 2 bases, with 10 bases sitting between them. The CDR3 is made up of 13 amino acids. Germline values: CDR1 SGHTA, CDR2 FQGNSA. CDR3 coding DNA: TGTGCCAGCAGCCACGGACTCACCTACGAGCAGTACTTC. Residues: CASSHGLTYEQYF.

CDR3 sequence (DNA): TGTGCCAGCAGTCTAGGGGGCGGAGCGGGTGAAAAACTGTTTTTT. Amino acid sequence: CASSLGGGAGEKLFF. This sequence joins TRBV27 and TRBJ1-4, with TRBD1 matching 7 bases. The CDR3 is 15 amino acids. Germline CDR1 reads MNHEY; CDR2 reads SMNVEV (reference sequence). Trimming at V came to 5 bases and at J to 7 bases, leaving 10 bases not matched to a gene.

This chain uses TRBV27 with TRBJ2-3; D possibly corresponds to TRBD2 (5 bases). CDR1 is MNHEY, CDR2 SMNVEV, per germline (reference sequence). The CDR3 loop spans 15 amino acids. Trimming left V 2 bases short and J 2 bases short, with 11 bases between. CDR3 sequence reads: CASSLLPADTDTQYF. In nucleotides, the CDR3 is TGTGCCAGCAGTTTACTCCCAGCGGACACAGATACGCAGTATTTT.

V is TRBV6-1 and J is TRBJ1-2; D not resolved. This CDR3 has 11 residues. V lost 3 bases and J lost 5, with 4 bases in between. CDR1 and CDR2 from the germline V gene are MNHNS and SASEGT. The DNA for the CDR3 is TGTGCCAGCAGTGACCGGTATGGCTACACCTTC. Translated, it gives CASSDRYGYTF.

In the case of this clone: One end of the junction does not line up with germline, which may come from a read error. This chain connects TRBV28 to TRBJ2-5, with D possibly being TRBD1 (6 bases). The CDR3 is 10 amino acids. Germline V gene lookup returns CDR1 MDHEN and CDR2 SYDVKM. CDR3 DNA: TGTGCCACCGGCGACCCGGGACATAACTTC. Amino acid sequence: CATGDPGHNF.

V usage is TRBV5-4 and J usage is TRBJ1-2; D remains unclear. The CDR3 loop spans 14 amino acids. Germline CDR1 is SGHNT and CDR2 is YYREEE (reference sequence). Between the trimmed V and J ends, which lost 5 bases and 0 bases, there was a span of 11 bases. In DNA form, the CDR3 reads TGTGCCAGCAGTCCCGAGTTAGCTAACTATGGCTACACCTTC. Protein: CASSPELANYGYTF.

The sample holds one count of this clone. Other DNA sequences in the same sample also yield this CDR3. The chain has TRBV29-1 and TRBJ1-2; D unclear. CDR3 length: 12 residues. Germline CDR1 SQVTM, CDR2 ANQGSEA. The V end lost 3 bases, the J end lost 4 bases, and 9 bases lay between the germline ends. The CDR3 DNA sequence: TGCAGCGTTGAGTTAGCGGTCTATGGCTACACCTTC. It is translated as CSVELAVYGYTF.